This T cell receptor (beta chain) appears in the sequencing data of a study of T cell responses to AZD1222 COVID-19 vaccine. Looking at the study overall: Pooling was applied to second doses at about 4 or about 12 weeks. Study-wide findings and caveats: There were mostly white British donors and more females than males, and clonal diversity was possibly underestimated.

Sequencing was performed with immunoSEQ multiplex PCR; in TCRdb, only in-frame clones are kept and a portion is missing. The sample lists fewer than 30,000 clones, 78% occurring once. The V segment lost 2 bases and the J segment 3 bases; nucleotides outside the gene matches: 5. The CDR3 contains 16 residues. From germline, CDR1 is SEHNR and CDR2 FQNEAQ (reference sequence). Points on this clone: The antigen is not known.

The chain couples TRBV7-9 to TRBJ2-3, with 10 nucleotides matching TRBD2. The sequence was collected from an adult in good health. The source material was peripheral blood, sampled on day 0 of AZD1222 vaccination. The CDR3 spells CASSLRLAGATDTQYF. CDR3 DNA sequence: TGTGCCAGCAGCTTAAGGCTAGCGGGAGCGACAGATACGCAGTATTTT.